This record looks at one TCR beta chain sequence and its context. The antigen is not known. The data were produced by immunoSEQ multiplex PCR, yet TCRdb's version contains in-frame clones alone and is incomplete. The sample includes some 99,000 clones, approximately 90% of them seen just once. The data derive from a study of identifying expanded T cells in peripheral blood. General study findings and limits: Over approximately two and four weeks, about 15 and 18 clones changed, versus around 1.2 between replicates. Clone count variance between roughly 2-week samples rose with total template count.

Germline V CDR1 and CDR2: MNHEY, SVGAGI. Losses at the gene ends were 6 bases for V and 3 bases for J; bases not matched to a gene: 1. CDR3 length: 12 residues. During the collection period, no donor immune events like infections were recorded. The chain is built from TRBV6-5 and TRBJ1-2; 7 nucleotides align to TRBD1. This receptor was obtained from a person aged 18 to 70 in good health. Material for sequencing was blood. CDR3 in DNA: TGTGCCAGCAGGCAGGGGGACTATGGCTACACCTTC. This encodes CASRQGDYGYTF.